This T cell receptor (beta chain) was recorded in a study of T cell responses to AZD1222 COVID-19 vaccine. This CDR3 region has 9 residues. V lost 8 bases and J 2 bases, leaving 0 bases between the germline ends. Germline V lookup: CDR1 SGHTA, CDR2 FQGNSA. Study-level points and caveats: Clonal diversity may have been underestimated, and the donors were mostly white British, with more females than males. There were vaccine-associated CD4 TCRs across spike, dominant at 160-218 and 743-854. Samples come after the peak T cell response, not at day 14.

Only in-frame clones appear in the TCRdb table, and some are missing; sequencing was by immunoSEQ multiplex PCR. The sample lists about 92,000 clones, about 90% seen once, with more than 6.5% in the top ten. As for this clone: Its specificity is unknown.

This specimen consisted of peripheral blood, obtained on day 0 of AZD1222 vaccination. The chain joins TRBV7-2 to TRBJ2-5; D gene unclear. The receptor's source is an adult in good health. CDR3 DNA sequence: TGTGCCAGCCAAGAGACCCAGTACTTC. It encodes CASQETQYF.